The sequence of this TCR beta chain was determined in a study of blood T cell repertoires in COVID-19. Study-wide context: The origin of the acute and convalescent COVID-19 samples was the United States, Italy and Spain.

Methods used by the authors: Amplification with reference gene primers provided the estimates of nucleated cell counts. Profiled with immunoSEQ multiplex PCR; TCRdb holds only in-frame clones, not every one. From that table come the V and J calls and clone size; the DNA was used to work out D and trimming. Of 250,000 or so clones listed, over 80% are singletons. CDR1 SQVTM and CDR2 ANQGSEA come from the germline V gene. The J segment lost 2 bases and the V segment lost 6 bases, leaving 5 bases of the junction unmatched. The CDR3 is 13 amino acids. The sequenced sample was peripheral blood. The sequence was obtained from a woman aged 60-75 years with active or convalescent COVID-19. This chain uses TRBV29-1 with TRBJ2-3; TRBD2 matches at 7 bases. CDR3: CSVSAGNTDTQYF. In DNA form, the CDR3 reads TGCAGCGTCTCAGCGGGGAACACAGATACGCAGTATTTT.